A selection of T cell receptor beta chains follows, all from one sample in a study of T cell repertoires in cytomegalovirus infection. Each CDR3 protein is one row after TCRdb ran MiXCR on the reads. This sample yields hundreds of thousands of distinct CDR3 sequences, of which about 39% are seen a single time; around 45% belongs to the top ten. The antigens for these receptors are not known. This specimen consisted of cultured PBMCs, obtained from culture after CMV antigen stimulation. These receptors originate from a human donor in good health (CMV status not recorded). Some clones in this sample may be carry-over from other donors' samples. CDR3s include the opening cysteine and the closing phenylalanine or tryptophan. A D gene is named only where the DNA matches it firmly. Only some rows state a clone size, as once, few, many or a class for expanded clones.

j_call v_call d_call clone_size cdr3_nt cdr3_aa
TRBJ2-2 TRBV12-3/TRBV12-4 - - TGTGCCAGCAGATCGACAGGGAACACCGGGGAGCTGTTTTTT CASRSTGNTGELFF
TRBJ2-5 TRBV7-4 TRBD2 - TGTGCCAGCAGTCCAAAGCGGGAATGGCAAGAGACCCAGTACTTC CASSPKREWQETQYF
TRBJ2-3 TRBV11-2 TRBD2 - TGTGCCAGCAGCTCCCAGCCGGGGGGGGTTGGAGATACGCAGTATTTT CASSSQPGGVGDTQYF
TRBJ1-5 TRBV12-3/TRBV12-4 - few TGTGCCAGCACGGGACATCCTCGCCAGCCCCAGCATTTT CASTGHPRQPQHF
TRBJ2-3 TRBV7-2 - few TGTGCCAGCAGCTTAAACCAGGGGAGCACAGATACGCAGTATTTT CASSLNQGSTDTQYF
TRBJ2-7 TRBV6-5 - few TGTGCCAGCAGTTACCTTGGGGACGAGCAGTACTTC CASSYLGDEQYF
TRBJ2-3 TRBV7-2 TRBD1 few TGTGCCAGCTGCCGGGACAGGTCCACAGATACGCAGTATTTT CASCRDRSTDTQYF
TRBJ1-1 TRBV5-6 - - TGTGCCAGCACCGGGTTTGGGAACACTGAAGCTTTCTTT CASTGFGNTEAFF
TRBJ2-5 TRBV6-5 - - TGTGCCAGCAACCCGATGGGGGGGCCTCGGGAGACCCAGTACTTC CASNPMGGPRETQYF
TRBJ2-3 TRBV4-1 - - TGCGCCAGCAGCCAAGTGTCAGCGCCTTCGGGAGATACGCAGTATTTT CASSQVSAPSGDTQYF
TRBJ2-5 TRBV7-2 - many TGTGCCAGCAGCCGAGCGGGTCTTCATGAGACCCAGTACTTC CASSRAGLHETQYF
TRBJ1-6 TRBV10-2 - - TGCGCCAGCAGAAGACAGCTCCAATATTCACCCCTCCACTTT CASRRQLQYSPLHF
TRBJ2-5 TRBV11-2 - - TGTGCCAGCAGCTACCGGGGCAGGACTCAAGAGACCCAGTACTTC CASSYRGRTQETQYF
TRBJ2-3 TRBV7-2 TRBD2 - TGTGCCGGCAGCGCCCTAGCGGGGGGCACAGATACGCAGTATTTT CAGSALAGGTDTQYF
TRBJ1-5 TRBV10-3 - few TGTGCCACCATGGGTTGGGAGGGAAGCAATCAGCCCCAGCATTTT CATMGWEGSNQPQHF
TRBJ2-2 TRBV14 TRBD1 - TGTGCCAGCAGCGGCGACAGGGTACCCACCGGGGAGCTGTTTTTT CASSGDRVPTGELFF
TRBJ1-6 TRBV25-1 - few TGTGCCAGCAGTGTCGGGACGGCTTTCGATTCACCCCTCCACTTT CASSVGTAFDSPLHF
TRBJ2-4 TRBV28 TRBD1 few TGTGCCAGCAGTTTACCGACAGGGGTTGGCAAAAACATTCAGTACTTC CASSLPTGVGKNIQYF
TRBJ2-6 TRBV6-1 - few TGTGCCAGCACCCCCATGACGGGCAACTCTGGGGCCAACGTCCTGACTTTC CASTPMTGNSGANVLTF
TRBJ2-1 TRBV7-8 TRBD2 once TGTGCCAGCAGATGGTCAGCTAGCGGGAGATCCTCCTCTTCCTGGGGTGAGCAGTTCTTC CASRWSASGRSSSSWGEQFF
TRBJ2-5 TRBV11-2 TRBD1 - TGTGCCAGCAGCCGCCGAGGGGGCGCGGAGACCCAGTACTTC CASSRRGGAETQYF
TRBJ2-2 TRBV7-6 - few TGTGCCAGCAGCGACCTAATCCGGGAACTATCGAACACCGGGGAGCTGTTTTTT CASSDLIRELSNTGELFF
TRBJ2-7 TRBV28 TRBD1 - TGTGCCAGCAGATACGGACAGGGGCTTTCCTACGAGCAGTACTTC CASRYGQGLSYEQYF
TRBJ1-5 TRBV12-3/TRBV12-4 - - TGTGCCAGCAGTTTAGCAGGGGTTGGGGCTCAGCCCCAGCATTTT CASSLAGVGAQPQHF
TRBJ1-2 TRBV7-2 - few TGTGCCAGCAGCTCAGGACCGCCGGGCTACACCTTC CASSSGPPGYTF
TRBJ2-7 TRBV7-2 TRBD2 few TGTGCCAGCAGCTTAGTTGCCCTTATAGCGGGGTCCTACGAGCAGTACTTC CASSLVALIAGSYEQYF
TRBJ1-5 TRBV7-8 - - TGTGCCAGCAGCCCGACCTGGAGTAATCAGCCCCAGCATTTT CASSPTWSNQPQHF
TRBJ2-2 TRBV12-5 - few TGTGCTAGTGGGTCAGAGACAGAGAACACCGGGGAGCTGTTTTTT CASGSETENTGELFF
TRBJ1-5 TRBV7-2 TRBD1 few TGTGCCAGCAGCTTAAAGACAGGGAGAAATCAGCCCCAGCATTTT CASSLKTGRNQPQHF
TRBJ1-2 TRBV2 - - TGTGCCAGCAACGGAGGCTATGGCTACACCTTC CASNGGYGYTF
TRBJ1-3 TRBV12-3/TRBV12-4 - - TGTGCCAGCAGTTTAAAGGTTGGAAACACCATATATTTT CASSLKVGNTIYF
TRBJ1-2 TRBV11-2 - few TGTGCCAGCAGCTCCAGGGGAGGCAACTATGGCTACACCTTC CASSSRGGNYGYTF
TRBJ2-5 TRBV20-1 - - TGCAGTGTTCAGATGGCGGGGACAGCCCAAGAGACCCAGTACTTC CSVQMAGTAQETQYF
TRBJ2-5 TRBV7-6 - once TGTGTCAGCACCTCCGAGGGGGGCCCGGGGGAGACCCAGTACTTC CVSTSEGGPGETQYF
TRBJ2-7 TRBV6-1 - few TGTGCCAGCAGTCGGCGGGGTGACGAGCAGTACTTC CASSRRGDEQYF
TRBJ1-1 TRBV20-1 TRBD1 - TGCAGTGCTAGAGATATAACAAGGACAGGGGGCACTGAAGCTTTCTTT CSARDITRTGGTEAFF
TRBJ1-5 TRBV12-3/TRBV12-4 TRBD1 - TGTGCCAGCAGACAGGGGCAGAATCAGCCCCAGCATTTT CASRQGQNQPQHF
TRBJ2-4 TRBV4-3 - few TGCGCCAGCAGCCAAGATGTCGTGGACAAAAACATTCAGTACTTC CASSQDVVDKNIQYF
TRBJ1-1 TRBV18 - - TGTGCCAGCTCATCGAGGCCTGGGGACACTGAAGCTTTCTTT CASSSRPGDTEAFF
TRBJ1-6 TRBV7-8 - - TGTGCCAGCAGCTTAGTAGGCAGGGGTGACTCACCCCTCCACTTT CASSLVGRGDSPLHF
TRBJ1-1 TRBV28 - few TGTGCCAGCAGTTTACGCGTTCCCGCTGAAGCTTTCTTT CASSLRVPAEAFF
TRBJ1-2 TRBV7-2 - - TGTGCCAGCAGCCCCCGGTATAGCAGAGGCTATGGCTACACCTTC CASSPRYSRGYGYTF
TRBJ2-7 TRBV10-3 - few TGTGCCATCAGTGACTCCTATGTCTCCTACGAGCAGTACTTC CAISDSYVSYEQYF
TRBJ2-5 TRBV7-9 - - TGTGCCAGCAGCCCGAGGGGCAGACAAGAGACCCAGTACTTC CASSPRGRQETQYF
TRBJ2-7 TRBV18 - - TGTGCCAGCTCGCCAGGGGTATGGGGACGCGACGAGCAGTACTTC CASSPGVWGRDEQYF
TRBJ1-3 TRBV6-5 - - TGTGCCAGCAGTTTGGGGCACTCTGGAAACACCATATATTTT CASSLGHSGNTIYF
TRBJ2-3 TRBV6-6 TRBD2 - TGTGCCAGCAGTTACAGGCGGGAGTCGCAGTATTTT CASSYRRESQYF
TRBJ1-1 TRBV18 - - TGTGCCAGCTCACTCGGGACGGCCGCCATGAACACTGAAGCTTTCTTT CASSLGTAAMNTEAFF
TRBJ2-1 TRBV14 - - TGTGCCAGCAGCCACCTCGAAATGGGGAGCTCCTACAATGAGCAGTTCTTC CASSHLEMGSSYNEQFF
TRBJ2-7 TRBV5-4 - - TGTGCCAGCAGCTTGGGGGCACGGATCGAAAGCGAGCAGTACTTC CASSLGARIESEQYF
TRBJ2-1 TRBV20-1 TRBD2 - TGCAGTGCTCTAGCGGGAGGGCCCGGCAATGAGCAGTTCTTC CSALAGGPGNEQFF
TRBJ2-7 TRBV24-1 TRBD2 - TGTGCCACCAGTGACTACGGCGGGACTAGCGGTATGTACGAGCAGTACTTC CATSDYGGTSGMYEQYF
TRBJ1-2 TRBV10-3 - many TGTGCCATCAGTGAGTCGAGGTATGGCTACACCTTC CAISESRYGYTF
TRBJ2-1 TRBV12-3/TRBV12-4 - - TGTGCCAGCATCCAACCTATCCGCGAGAGCTCCTACAATGAGCAGTTCTTC CASIQPIRESSYNEQFF
TRBJ1-1 TRBV6-8 - - TGTGCCAGCAGGGACCGGACAGAAGCTTTCTTT CASRDRTEAFF
TRBJ1-5 TRBV7-2 - few TGTGCCAGCAGCTTATATGCCGAGCAGCCCCAGCATTTT CASSLYAEQPQHF
TRBJ2-5 TRBV6-2/TRBV6-3 - - TGTGCCAGCACGACTAGACGGACCGAAGAGACCCAGTACTTC CASTTRRTEETQYF